This T cell receptor (beta chain) was recorded in a study of blood T cell repertoires in COVID-19. Study background: In each case, the material was cDNA or gDNA derived from T cells, B-cell-depleted T cells, or PBMCs.

Assay: immunoSEQ multiplex PCR; the TCRdb copy retains only in-frame clones and omits some. The table shows about 310,000 clones, with around 86% occurring only once. The source material was peripheral blood. This TCR derives from a man over 45 with active or convalescent COVID-19.

The CDR3 sequence: CASSLASGESTEAFF. The CDR3 nucleotides are TGCGCCAGCAGCTTGGCTTCAGGGGAGAGCACTGAAGCTTTCTTT. The chain joins TRBV5-1 to TRBJ1-1, with TRBD1 as a possible D gene (6 bases). V lost 0 bases to trimming and J lost 4 bases, with 13 bases between them. CDR1 is SGHRS, CDR2 YFSETQ, per germline. This CDR3 contains 15 residues.